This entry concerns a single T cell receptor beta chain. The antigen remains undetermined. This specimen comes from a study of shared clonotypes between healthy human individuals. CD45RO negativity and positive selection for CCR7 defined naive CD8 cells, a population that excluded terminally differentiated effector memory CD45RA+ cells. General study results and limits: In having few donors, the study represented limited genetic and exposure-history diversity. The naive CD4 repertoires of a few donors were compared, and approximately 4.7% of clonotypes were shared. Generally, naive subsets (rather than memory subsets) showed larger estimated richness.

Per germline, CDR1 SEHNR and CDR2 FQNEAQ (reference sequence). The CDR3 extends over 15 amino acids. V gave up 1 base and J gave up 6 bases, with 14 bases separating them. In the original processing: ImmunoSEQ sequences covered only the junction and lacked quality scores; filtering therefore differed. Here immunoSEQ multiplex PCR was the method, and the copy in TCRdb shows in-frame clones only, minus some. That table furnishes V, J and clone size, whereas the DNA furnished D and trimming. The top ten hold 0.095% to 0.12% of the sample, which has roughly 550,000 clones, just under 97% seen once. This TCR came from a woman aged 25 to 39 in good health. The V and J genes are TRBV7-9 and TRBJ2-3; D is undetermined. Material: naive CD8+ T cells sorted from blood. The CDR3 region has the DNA TGTGCCAGCAGCTTAGGTGGGGTGGGGTTGGATACGCAGTATTTT. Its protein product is CASSLGGVGLDTQYF.